This entry describes one TCR beta chain. Attached unique molecular identifiers marked individual cDNA molecules. A single record per CDR3 protein comes from TCRdb applying MiXCR to the 5' RACE reads. Here the sample spans over 80,000 distinct CDR3 sequences, more than 13% being singletons. The data were obtained in a study of early T cells in non-severe SARS-CoV-2 infection. Deletions cut 5 bases from V and 3 bases from J, with 14 bases between. The CDR3 is 16 amino acids. Germline-derived CDR1 and CDR2 are SEHNR and FQNEAQ (reference sequence). This receptor was obtained from an adult who was a healthcare worker with PCR-confirmed SARS-CoV-2 infection or an uninfected control (not recorded which). The sample consisted of whole blood. The chain joins TRBV7-9 to TRBJ2-6, with D maybe TRBD2 (6 bases). Here the CDR3 DNA reads TGTGCCAGCAGCCCCCGCGGGGCGGTTGGGGCCAACGTCCTGACTTTC. This codes for CASSPRGAVGANVLTF.